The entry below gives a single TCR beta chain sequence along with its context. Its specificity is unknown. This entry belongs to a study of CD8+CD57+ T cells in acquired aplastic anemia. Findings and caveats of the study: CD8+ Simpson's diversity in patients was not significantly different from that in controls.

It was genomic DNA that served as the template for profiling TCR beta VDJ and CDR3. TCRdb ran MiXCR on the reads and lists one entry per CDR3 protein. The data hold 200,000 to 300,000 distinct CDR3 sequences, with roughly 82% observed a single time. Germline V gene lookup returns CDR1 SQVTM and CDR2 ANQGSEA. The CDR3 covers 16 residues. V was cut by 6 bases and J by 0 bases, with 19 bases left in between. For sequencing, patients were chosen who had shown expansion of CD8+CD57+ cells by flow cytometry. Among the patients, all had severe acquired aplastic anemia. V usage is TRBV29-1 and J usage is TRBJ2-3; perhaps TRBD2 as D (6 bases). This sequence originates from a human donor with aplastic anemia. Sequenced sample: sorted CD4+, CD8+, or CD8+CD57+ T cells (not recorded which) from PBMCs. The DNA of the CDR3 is TGCAGCGTGGAGGAGGGAATTACGCGAAGCACAGATACGCAGTATTTT. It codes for CSVEEGITRSTDTQYF.